This paragraph reports one TCR beta chain. This clonotype appeared many times. Its antigen target is currently unknown. Base qualities were left out, and no much larger clone turns up one base away. This sample was included in a study of T-cell reconstitution after alpha-beta-depleted transplantation in children (dated by TCRdb to the mid-2010s). About the study as a whole: The study quantitatively tracked T-cell immune reconstitution after TCRalphabeta/CD19-depleted allogeneic hematopoietic cell transplantation in children using TCR repertoire profiling.

Preparation of the library involved PCR. TCRdb names Illumina HiSeq 2500 as the instrument used. TCR library preparation used molecular barcoding, with unique molecular identifiers applied to normalize quantification of the TCRbeta repertoire. The public reads were quality trimmed at Q25 with fastp and then assembled into clones with MiXCR by TCRdb, keeping productive beta chains. Rows merge per CDR3 protein into single entries with the most common DNA and genes. The sample table holds 100,000 to 120,000 distinct CDR3 sequences, of which 10% to 13% were seen once. In total, the top ten clones hold 8% of the sample. A distance of 3 bases separates the germline ends of V and J, which lose 1 base and 0 bases respectively. Reading the germline V gene gives CDR1 SGHVS and CDR2 FNYEAQ. Measured from the cysteine to the phenylalanine, the CDR3 is 13 residues long. Just the 39-base CDR3 DNA is kept, in frame starting at base 1.

Source: PBMCs from the stem cell graft donor, taken from the stem cell graft. Recombination connected TRBV7-6 to TRBJ1-1; the D gene cannot be named for sure. This TCR came from a human donor who donated a stem cell graft to a child with acute lymphoblastic leukemia. The CDR3 protein is CASSLGMNTEAFF. The DNA sequence is given as TGTGCCAGCAGCTTAGGTATGAACACTGAAGCTTTCTTT.